Listed here are 4 T cell receptor beta chains from one sample, sequenced in a study of cytomegalovirus exposure and HLA in healthy donors. The PCR employed 60 Vbeta primers together with 13 Jbeta primers. The repertoire was sequenced with immunoSEQ multiplex PCR; TCRdb's copy has only in-frame clones and lacks some. The sample includes 170,000 or so clones, less than 80% of them seen just once. Sequencing was performed on PBMCs. Receptors were obtained from a middle-aged woman in good health and CMV-seronegative.

This clone was counted many times. The rearrangement links TRBV6-6 to TRBJ2-7, with D perhaps TRBD1 (5 bases). Germline V CDR1 and CDR2: MNHNY, SVGAGI (reference sequence). The CDR3 sequence is 13 residues long. Trimming took off 7 bases at V and 5 bases at J, with 15 bases between the two ends. The chain's CDR3 is CASILDQGNEQYF. Written as DNA, the CDR3 is TGTGCCAGCATTCTCGATCAGGGAAACGAGCAGTACTTC.

The CDR3: CASSVARRGGSSYNEQFF. The CDR3 bases are TGTGCCAGCAGCGTAGCTCGAAGGGGCGGAAGCTCCTACAATGAGCAGTTCTTC. This chain joins TRBV9 and TRBJ2-1; D perhaps matches TRBD1 (5 bases). Trimming removed 0 bases from V and 0 bases from J, with 16 bases in between. The CDR3 totals 18 residues. The germline V gene encodes CDR1 SGDLS and CDR2 YYNGEE.

The chain joins TRBV2 to TRBJ2-5; TRBD2 matches 11 bases. The DNA end is a closer match to TRBJ2-7, so the J assignment may be wrong. The length of the CDR3 is 14 residues. Germline-derived CDR1 and CDR2 are SNHLY and FYNNEI. The CDR3 spells CASLGLAGTYEQYF. CDR3 bases: TGTGCCAGTCTAGGACTAGCGGGCACCTACGAGCAGTACTTC.

The V and J genes are TRBV4-1 and TRBJ2-7; D is unresolved. This CDR3 is 13 amino acids long. The V and J ends lost 0 bases and 7 bases respectively, with 10 bases between them. Looked up from germline, CDR1 is MGHRA and CDR2 is YSYEKL. The CDR3 protein is CASSQEVVREQYF. The CDR3 coding sequence is TGCGCCAGCAGCCAAGAGGTAGTGAGGGAGCAGTACTTC.